The source of this T cell receptor beta chain is a study of T cells in Graves' hyperthyroidism and ophthalmopathy. Study results and caveats: Separation of ophthalmopathy from stable hyperthyroidism was achieved by a 13 V-J model.

As for this clonotype: What it binds is not known.

Looked up from germline, CDR1 is LGHDT and CDR2 is YNNKEL (reference sequence). V lost 0 bases and J lost 6, with 10 bases in between. The CDR3 loop spans 14 amino acids. No progression to ophthalmopathy during 18 months of follow-up defined stable disease. Pregnant or lactating patients were excluded, as were those with uncontrolled infection or other autoimmune disease. Approximately 10 ml of fresh peripheral blood supplied the PBMCs. TCR beta CDR3 sequences were amplified from RNA transcripts. RT-PCR in the first round (using the HTBI primer set) targeted the TCR CDR3. Each CDR3 protein gets one entry after TCRdb re-called the multiplex PCR reads with MiXCR. The sample contains roughly 700,000 distinct CDR3 sequences, 17% of which appear only once.

The chain couples TRBV3-1 to TRBJ2-3; no clear D gene. Sequenced material: blood. This TCR derives from a man aged 45-65 years with Graves' hyperthyroidism. The CDR3 protein is CASSQDLASDTQYF. Written as DNA, the CDR3 is TGTGCCAGCAGCCAAGATTTGGCATCCGATACGCAGTATTTT.